What follows are 17 T cell receptor beta chains derived from one specimen sequenced in a study of blood T cell repertoires in COVID-19. Assay used: immunoSEQ multiplex PCR; TCRdb lists only in-frame clones, some missing. This table has about 150,000 clones, approximately 80% appearing once. The specimen was peripheral blood. The origin of the receptors is a man aged 65 to 79 with acute or convalescent COVID-19.

CDR3: CASSPPGIGAQETQYF. The CDR3 region has the DNA TGTGCCAGCAGCCCACCGGGGATCGGTGCACAAGAGACCCAGTACTTC. This rearrangement joins TRBV5-4 to TRBJ2-5, with D possibly TRBD2 on 5 matching bases. The germline V gene encodes CDR1 SGHNT and CDR2 YYREEE (reference sequence). The V and J ends lost 4 bases and 2 bases respectively, with 18 bases between them. The CDR3 runs to 16 residues.

The chain couples TRBV7-3 to TRBJ2-3; D is possibly TRBD1 (5 bases). CDR3 length equals 15 residues. V was clipped by 2 bases and J by 11 bases, with 20 bases between them. From germline, CDR1 is SGHTA and CDR2 FQGTGA. The CDR3 loop reads CASSLGSSWGNLQYF. The CDR3 DNA sequence: TGTGCCAGCAGCTTAGGGTCCAGCTGGGGCAACCTGCAGTATTTT.

The genes are TRBV5-1 and TRBJ1-1; D remains ambiguous. Germline CDR1 reads SGHRS; CDR2 reads YFSETQ. The germline V and J ends were trimmed by 4 bases and 3 bases, with 7 bases remaining between them. This CDR3 spans 12 amino acids. In nucleotides, the CDR3 is TGCGCCAGCAGCCTAACCGACACTGAAGCTTTCTTT. Translated, it gives CASSLTDTEAFF.

V and J are TRBV4-2 and TRBJ2-1; the match to TRBD2 covers 9 bases. The CDR3 covers 15 residues. V trimming: 1 base; J trimming: 4 bases; junction bases outside the gene matches: 2. Germline assignment: CDR1 LGHNA and CDR2 YNFKEQ. CDR3 sequence: CASSQVLAGYNEQFF. The CDR3 DNA reads as TGTGCCAGCAGCCAAGTTCTAGCGGGGTACAATGAGCAGTTCTTC.

The chain joins TRBV5-6 to TRBJ2-7, with a possible D match to TRBD1 (6 bases). The CDR3 contains 15 residues. Trimming took off 4 bases at V and 5 bases at J, with 19 bases between the two ends. The germline gives CDR1 SGHDT, CDR2 YYEEEE. In nucleotides, the CDR3 is TGTGCCAGCAGCCCCATCCAGGACAGTATTCACGAGCAGTACTTC. Its translation is CASSPIQDSIHEQYF.

A single count supports this clone. The V gene is TRBV7-9, the J gene TRBJ2-3; 9 bases match TRBD2. The CDR3 loop spans 14 amino acids. From germline, CDR1 is SEHNR and CDR2 FQNEAQ (reference sequence). V dropped 5 bases and J dropped 6; count of bases not matched to a gene: 6. CDR3 protein: CASSQSGGRDTQYF. In DNA form, the CDR3 reads TGTGCCAGCAGCCAAAGCGGGGGGCGGGATACGCAGTATTTT.

This chain connects TRBV18 to TRBJ1-3; weak D call: TRBD1 (6 bases). There are 16 residues in the CDR3. Per the germline V gene, CDR1 is KGHSH and CDR2 is LQKENI. V lost 5 bases to trimming and J lost 0 bases, with 14 bases between them. CDR3 loop: CASSSQGTSSGNTIYF. The CDR3 region has the DNA TGTGCCAGCTCATCGCAGGGGACCAGCTCTGGAAACACCATATATTTT.

This clone was counted only a few times. Its ends do not fully match the called genes, so a read error is possible. The chain combines TRBV5-4 with TRBJ2-1; D perhaps matches TRBD2 (6 bases). The CDR3 totals 15 residues. Germline V lookup: CDR1 SGHNT, CDR2 YYREEE (reference sequence). CDR3 DNA sequence: TGTGCCAGCAGCTTGTTCCAGACCCTCTCCCGGGGGTTGGTCTTC. Translated, it gives CASSLFQTLSRGLVF.

This sequence joins TRBV28 and TRBJ1-2, with a tentative D call TRBD1 (5 bases). V was cut by 3 bases and J by 5 bases, with 16 bases left in between. From germline, CDR1 is MDHEN and CDR2 SYDVKM. The CDR3 has 15 amino acids. The CDR3 reads CASSLGLGGLYGYTF. CDR3 bases: TGTGCCAGCAGTTTGGGGTTGGGGGGTTTATATGGCTACACCTTC.

The chain has TRBV5-6 and TRBJ1-2, with no clear D. V was shortened by 5 bases and J by 2 bases, with 10 bases between the two germline ends. The germline V gene encodes CDR1 SGHDT and CDR2 YYEEEE. This CDR3 spans 13 amino acids. CDR3 in DNA: TGTGCCAGCAGTATAAGCAGGAACTATGGCTACACCTTC. Its protein product is CASSISRNYGYTF.

The chain uses TRBV2 and TRBJ1-4; TRBD1 matches at 8 bases. This CDR3 has 14 residues. Germline lookup yields CDR1 SNHLY and CDR2 FYNNEI. The V segment lost 6 bases and the J segment 7 bases; nucleotides outside the gene matches: 7. The CDR3 nucleotides read TGTGCCAGCAGAAGAGGACAGGGAGGTGAAAAACTGTTTTTT. Its translation: CASRRGQGGEKLFF.

The chain uses TRBV5-1 and TRBJ2-5; 8 bases fit TRBD2. Germline V CDR1 and CDR2: SGHRS, YFSETQ. The CDR3 runs to 14 residues. The junction had 8 bases not matched to a gene; V was cut back by 6 bases and J by 4 bases. The CDR3 DNA reads TGCGCCAGCACCCCGGGGGGGGGTCGAGAGACCCAGTACTTC. This encodes CASTPGGGRETQYF.

J is TRBJ1-2 and V is TRBV4-1, with TRBD1 as a possible D gene (6 bases). V lost 2 bases to trimming and J lost 0 bases, with 13 bases between them. The V gene's germline CDR1 is MGHRA and CDR2 YSYEKL. The CDR3 runs to 16 residues. This CDR3 reads CASSQSLTGPNYGYTF. For the CDR3, the DNA is TGCGCCAGCAGCCAATCCCTGACAGGCCCTAACTATGGCTACACCTTC.

This clone has a single count. This chain links TRBV15 with TRBJ1-4; D perhaps matches TRBD1 (5 bases). Germline loops: CDR1 LNHNV, CDR2 YYDKDF (reference sequence). The CDR3 is 19 amino acids. The V end was cut by 3 bases, the J end by 7 bases, with 27 bases between. CDR3 sequence: CATSSDPRNAQDKREKLFF. The CDR3 nucleotides are TGTGCCACCAGCAGTGATCCCCGAAACGCACAGGACAAACGTGAAAAACTGTTTTTT.

The CDR3: CASSPTPPSANEQYF. In nucleotides, the CDR3 is TGCGCCAGCAGCCCTACCCCCCCTAGCGCCAACGAGCAGTACTTC. The chain is built from TRBV4-1 and TRBJ2-7; maybe TRBD2 (6 bases). Germline values: CDR1 MGHRA, CDR2 YSYEKL. The CDR3 is 15 residues long. Trimming shortened V by 4 bases and J by 5 bases, and 18 bases separated the two germline ends.

In this sample, this clone turned up many times. This rearrangement joins TRBV27 to TRBJ2-7, with 15 bases that match TRBD2. Germline V gene sequence: CDR1 MNHEY, CDR2 SMNVEV (reference sequence). After removal of 6 bases from V and 5 bases from J, the junction contained 8 bases not matched to a gene. The CDR3 consists of 16 residues. CDR3 sequence reads: CASRSGTSGRQNEQYF. The CDR3 region has the DNA TGTGCCAGCAGGTCCGGGACTAGCGGGAGGCAGAACGAGCAGTACTTC.

This sequence joins TRBV30 and TRBJ2-3; TRBD1 is a possible D gene (5 bases). V was trimmed by 2 bases and J by 2 bases, leaving 11 bases between them. CDR1 and CDR2 (germline): GTSNPN, SVGIG (reference sequence). This CDR3 has 14 amino acids. CDR3 sequence reads: CAWSTRGHTDTQYF. CDR3 sequence (DNA): TGTGCCTGGAGTACCCGAGGACACACAGATACGCAGTATTTT.